The 21 T cell receptor beta chains listed next were all sequenced from one sample in a study of blood T cell repertoires in COVID-19. Repertoires were generated with immunoSEQ multiplex PCR, while TCRdb's copy carries only in-frame clones and drops some. The sample records approximately 300,000 clones, 80% to 95% being singletons. The sequencing input was peripheral blood. These receptors came from a woman in her twenties or thirties with COVID-19, enrolled during active disease.

The rearrangement links TRBV28 to TRBJ1-2; TRBD1 matches at 7 bases. V lost 6 bases and J lost 0; bases outside the gene matches: 4. The CDR3 runs 14 residues. Germline values: CDR1 MDHEN, CDR2 SYDVKM. The CDR3 loop reads CASSRTGANYGYTF. CDR3 bases: TGTGCCAGCAGCCGAACAGGGGCTAACTATGGCTACACCTTC.

The chain uses TRBV30 and TRBJ2-7; TRBD2 is a possible D gene (5 bases). The CDR3 is 13 amino acids. Germline CDR1 is GTSNPN and CDR2 is SVGIG (reference sequence). The V and J ends lost 4 bases and 2 bases respectively, with 12 bases between them. The CDR3 coding sequence is TGTGCCTGGACCAGCGGCAGTACCTACGAGCAGTACTTC. Protein sequence: CAWTSGSTYEQYF.

The rearrangement uses TRBV30 and TRBJ2-7; D unclear. The CDR3 loop spans 12 amino acids. Germline V gene lookup returns CDR1 GTSNPN and CDR2 SVGIG (reference sequence). V was cut by 1 base and J by 0 bases, with 4 bases left in between. CDR3 protein: CAWSGGSYEQYF. DNA for the CDR3: TGTGCCTGGAGTGGCGGCTCCTACGAGCAGTACTTC.

The rearrangement links TRBV19 to TRBJ2-5, with 14 bases matching TRBD2. Germline V gene data show CDR1 as LNHDA and CDR2 as SQIVND (reference sequence). CDR3 length: 15 amino acids. Trimming cost V 7 bases and J 5 bases; bases outside gene matches: 6. The CDR3 DNA reads TGTGCCAGTAAGGGGACTAGCGGGAGTCTTGAGACCCAGTACTTC. This codes for CASKGTSGSLETQYF.

The chain links TRBV28 to TRBJ1-5, with D perhaps TRBD1 (5 bases). V was trimmed by 8 bases and J by 6 bases, leaving 17 bases between them. This CDR3 has 14 residues. CDR1 MDHEN and CDR2 SYDVKM come from the germline V gene. DNA for the CDR3: TGTGCCAGCGGTGACAGCCCCGGGAGTCAGCCCCAGCATTTT. As protein: CASGDSPGSQPQHF.

The V and J genes are TRBV9 and TRBJ1-6; a possible D gene is TRBD1 (6 bases). Germline V gene lookup returns CDR1 SGDLS and CDR2 YYNGEE. With 4 bases removed from V and 5 bases from J, the gap between germline ends came to 10 bases. The CDR3 loop spans 14 amino acids. The CDR3 region has the DNA TGTGCCAGCAGCAAGGGACACGATAATTCACCCCTCCACTTT. Its translation: CASSKGHDNSPLHF.

The chain recombines TRBV3-1 (or the pseudogene TRBV3-2) with TRBJ2-7; the match to TRBD1 covers 9 bases. This CDR3 is built from 15 residues. In germline, CDR1 is LGHDT, CDR2 YNNKEL (reference sequence). Trimming took 4 bases from V and 4 from J; bases not matched to a gene: 8. The chain's CDR3 is CASSRTTGGGYEQYF. The CDR3 DNA reads TGTGCCAGCAGCCGAACGACAGGGGGGGGATACGAGCAGTACTTC.

V and J are TRBV2 and TRBJ1-6; 9 bases fit TRBD1. Germline lookup yields CDR1 SNHLY and CDR2 FYNNEI. V gave up 6 bases and J gave up 7 bases; unmatched junction bases: 1. CDR3 length equals 13 residues. CDR3 amino acids: CASRGQGNSPLHF. The CDR3 DNA reads as TGTGCCAGCAGAGGACAGGGGAATTCACCCCTCCACTTT.

CDR3 in amino acids: CASSSGLAGAHEQYF. The DNA of the CDR3 is TGCGCCAGCAGCTCAGGACTAGCGGGAGCTCACGAGCAGTACTTC. J is TRBJ2-7 and V is TRBV5-1; TRBD2 matches at 13 bases. The CDR3 covers 15 residues. V was pared by 3 bases and J by 5 bases, with 5 bases of the junction left unmatched. In germline, CDR1 is SGHRS, CDR2 YFSETQ.

The chain recombines TRBV15 with TRBJ1-1; 7 bases align to TRBD1. This CDR3 is built from 15 residues. V lost 5 bases, J lost 0 bases, and 6 bases stayed unmatched. Germline V gives CDR1 LNHNV, CDR2 YYDKDF (reference sequence). The CDR3 loop reads CATSGDRDVNTEAFF. The DNA of the CDR3 is TGTGCCACCAGCGGTGACAGGGATGTGAACACTGAAGCTTTCTTT.

This chain uses TRBV28 with TRBJ1-2; 11 positions match TRBD1. CDR1 and CDR2 (germline): MDHEN, SYDVKM. The CDR3 has 15 amino acids. V was clipped by 0 bases and J by 8 bases; unmatched bases: 5. Here the CDR3 reads CASSLWERTGGGYTF. CDR3 DNA: TGTGCCAGCAGTTTATGGGAGAGGACAGGGGGCGGCTACACCTTC.

The chain is built from TRBV9 and TRBJ1-3; D is uncertain. Per the germline V gene, CDR1 is SGDLS and CDR2 is YYNGEE. The CDR3 length is 16 residues. Trimming took off 0 bases at V and 0 bases at J, with 10 bases between the two ends. The CDR3 region has the DNA TGTGCCAGCAGCGTAGATAGAGGGCACTCTGGAAACACCATATATTTT. As protein: CASSVDRGHSGNTIYF.

The chain couples TRBV28 to TRBJ1-4; 11 nucleotides line up with TRBD1. The CDR3 is 16 residues long. The junction had 8 bases not matched to a gene; V was cut back by 5 bases and J by 6 bases. Germline CDR1 reads MDHEN; CDR2 reads SYDVKM. CDR3 loop: CASSAGTGGGDEKLFF. The CDR3 nucleotides read TGTGCCAGCAGTGCAGGGACAGGGGGAGGAGATGAAAAACTGTTTTTT.

This clone was seen once. V is TRBV5-6 and J is TRBJ2-1; maybe TRBD2 (6 bases). The V end lost 0 bases, the J end lost 6 bases, and 13 bases lay between the germline ends. Germline-derived CDR1 and CDR2 are SGHDT and YYEEEE. This CDR3 has 15 residues. The CDR3, as DNA: TGTGCCAGCAGCTTGGCCTCGGGACTGGGCAATGAGCAGTTCTTC. Its protein product is CASSLASGLGNEQFF.

The chain employs TRBV19 and TRBJ1-1; D remains unclear. Trimming took 4 bases from V and 4 from J, leaving 13 bases between them. The CDR3 is 14 residues long. Germline V lookup: CDR1 LNHDA, CDR2 SQIVND (reference sequence). CDR3 in amino acids: CASSTKGGVTEAFF. The CDR3 nucleotides are TGTGCCAGTAGTACTAAAGGAGGAGTCACTGAAGCTTTCTTT.

The chain is built from TRBV19 and TRBJ2-3; 7 bases match TRBD2. With 6 bases clipped from V and 4 bases from J, the junction kept 10 bases outside the gene matches. The CDR3 totals 15 residues. Germline assignment: CDR1 LNHDA and CDR2 SQIVND (reference sequence). CDR3 sequence reads: CASSEGRGFADTQYF. The CDR3 DNA is TGTGCCAGTAGCGAGGGGAGGGGTTTCGCAGATACGCAGTATTTT.

The genes are TRBV6-6 and TRBJ2-1, with TRBD1 identical over 8 bases. The CDR3 runs to 14 residues. The V segment lost 5 bases and the J segment 9 bases; nucleotides outside the gene matches: 9. CDR1 MNHNY and CDR2 SVGAGI come from the germline V gene (reference sequence). The CDR3 sequence is CASSPTAGGSEQFF. The CDR3 nucleotides are TGTGCCAGCAGTCCCACGGCAGGGGGCAGTGAGCAGTTCTTC.

The CDR3 reads CASSPGTASYEQYF. As DNA, the CDR3 is TGTGCCAGCAGCCCAGGGACAGCCTCCTACGAGCAGTACTTC. This chain links TRBV13 with TRBJ2-7, with 7 bases fitting TRBD1. Germline loops: CDR1 PRHDT, CDR2 FYEKMQ (reference sequence). The CDR3 totals 14 residues. V shed 5 bases and J 0 bases; nucleotides not matched to a gene: 4.

This sequence joins TRBV30 and TRBJ1-2, with 9 bases lining up with TRBD1. CDR1 and CDR2 (germline): GTSNPN, SVGIG (reference sequence). The CDR3 runs to 15 residues. The junction had 6 bases not matched to a gene; V was cut back by 3 bases and J by 1 base. The CDR3 DNA reads as TGTGCCTGGAGACAACCGGGACAGGGTAACTATGGCTACACCTTC. Translated: CAWRQPGQGNYGYTF.

The chain links TRBV2 to TRBJ2-3; tentatively, D is TRBD1 (6 bases). Germline V gene lookup returns CDR1 SNHLY and CDR2 FYNNEI. The CDR3 has 14 amino acids. V lost 6 bases to trimming and J lost 1 base, with 11 bases between them. The CDR3 here is CASRTNRGTDTQYF. CDR3 bases: TGTGCCAGCAGGACTAACAGGGGCACAGATACGCAGTATTTT.

This sequence joins TRBV9 and TRBJ2-1, with D perhaps matching TRBD2 (5 bases). Trimming cost V 4 bases and J 2 bases, with 13 bases left between them. The CDR3 totals 15 residues. Germline lookup yields CDR1 SGDLS and CDR2 YYNGEE. The CDR3 spells CASSLEAQPYNEQFF. The CDR3 bases are TGTGCCAGCAGCTTGGAGGCGCAACCCTACAATGAGCAGTTCTTC.